Listed below are T cell receptor beta chains from one sample, sequenced in a study of T-cell reconstitution after alpha-beta-depleted transplantation in children. TCRdb redid the calling of the PCR reads with MiXCR, one entry per CDR3 protein. In the table there are some 75,000 distinct CDR3 sequences, 6% to 8% of which are singletons. This sample comprised PBMCs from the stem cell graft donor, obtained from the stem cell graft. The receptors stem from a human donor who donated a stem cell graft to a child with acute lymphoblastic leukemia. The CDR3 runs from the conserved cysteine through the conserved F or W. The order of the fields is V gene, J gene, D gene, clone size, CDR3 DNA, CDR3 protein. D genes are given only for firm matches. Rows give clone size only sometimes, using once, few, many, or a class for an expanded clone.

v_gene: TRBV6-2/TRBV6-3
j_gene: TRBJ1-3
d_gene: TRBD1
abundance: many
CDR3nt: TGTGCCAGCATCTACAGGGGAGAGGGCTCTGGAAACACCATATATTTT
CDR3aa: CASIYRGEGSGNTIYF

v_gene: TRBV5-1
j_gene: TRBJ1-1
d_gene: NA
abundance: many
CDR3nt: TGCGCCAGCAGCCCTCTCCTGGGGGACGCCACTGAAGCTTTCTTT
CDR3aa: CASSPLLGDATEAFF

v_gene: TRBV27
j_gene: TRBJ2-7
d_gene: NA
abundance: many
CDR3nt: TGTGCCAGCAGTTTATTGGGTGCGGGGATCTACGAGCAGTACTTC
CDR3aa: CASSLLGAGIYEQYF

v_gene: TRBV6-2/TRBV6-3
j_gene: TRBJ2-7
d_gene: TRBD1
abundance: NA
CDR3nt: TGTGCCAGCCAGGGACAGGGGAAGCACGAGCAGTACTTC
CDR3aa: CASQGQGKHEQYF

v_gene: TRBV6-4
j_gene: TRBJ2-2
d_gene: NA
abundance: NA
CDR3nt: TGTGCCAGCAGTGACCCAATCAGAACCGGGGAGCTGTTTTTT
CDR3aa: CASSDPIRTGELFF

v_gene: TRBV9
j_gene: TRBJ2-3
d_gene: NA
abundance: many
CDR3nt: TGTGCCAGCAGCGTAGCTCTAGATACGCAGTATTTT
CDR3aa: CASSVALDTQYF

v_gene: TRBV23-1
j_gene: TRBJ1-5
d_gene: NA
abundance: NA
CDR3nt: TGCGCCAGCAGTCAATCTGAGGGGGGAGGAGAGAGCAATCAGCCCCAGCATTTT
CDR3aa: CASSQSEGGGESNQPQHF

v_gene: TRBV27
j_gene: TRBJ2-7
d_gene: NA
abundance: many
CDR3nt: TGTGCCAGCAGTTTAGGGCAACCGCCCTACGAGCAGTACTTC
CDR3aa: CASSLGQPPYEQYF

v_gene: TRBV29-1
j_gene: TRBJ1-4
d_gene: TRBD1
abundance: many
CDR3nt: TGCAGCGCCCGTGGAGATTACAGGGGGCTGGGGACTAATGAAAAACTGTTTTTT
CDR3aa: CSARGDYRGLGTNEKLFF

v_gene: TRBV27
j_gene: TRBJ2-7
d_gene: NA
abundance: many
CDR3nt: TGTGCCAGCAGTTTCCGACAGAATCCCTCAAAGTACGAGCAGTACTTC
CDR3aa: CASSFRQNPSKYEQYF

v_gene: TRBV7-2
j_gene: TRBJ1-2
d_gene: NA
abundance: many
CDR3nt: TGTGCCAGCAGCTTAGGGCGGCAGTATGGCTACACCTTC
CDR3aa: CASSLGRQYGYTF

v_gene: TRBV6-5
j_gene: TRBJ1-5
d_gene: TRBD1
abundance: many
CDR3nt: TGTGCCAGCAGTTACTCGAAAGGAACAGGGGGCAATCAGCCCCAGCATTTT
CDR3aa: CASSYSKGTGGNQPQHF

v_gene: TRBV10-3
j_gene: TRBJ2-7
d_gene: NA
abundance: few
CDR3nt: TGTGCCATCAGTGAAGGGGGCGGGAGGACTTTAACCTACGAGCAGTACTTC
CDR3aa: CAISEGGGRTLTYEQYF

v_gene: TRBV24-1
j_gene: TRBJ1-2
d_gene: NA
abundance: many
CDR3nt: TGTGCCACCAGTGATTCGACAGGCCTTTTGTATGGCTACACCTTC
CDR3aa: CATSDSTGLLYGYTF

v_gene: TRBV20-1
j_gene: TRBJ2-1
d_gene: TRBD1
abundance: NA
CDR3nt: TGCAGTGCTAGAGATAGGGACAGCTCCTACAATGAGCAGTTCTTC
CDR3aa: CSARDRDSSYNEQFF

v_gene: TRBV20-1
j_gene: TRBJ1-1
d_gene: NA
abundance: many
CDR3nt: TGCAGTGCCACCTTGGGGGGGGGAGACACTGAAGCTTTCTTT
CDR3aa: CSATLGGGDTEAFF

v_gene: TRBV24-1
j_gene: TRBJ1-5
d_gene: TRBD1
abundance: many
CDR3nt: TGTGCCACCAGCCAGGGGGCAAGTAGCAATCAGCCCCAGCATTTT
CDR3aa: CATSQGASSNQPQHF

v_gene: TRBV12-3/TRBV12-4
j_gene: TRBJ2-7
d_gene: NA
abundance: many
CDR3nt: TGTGCCAGCAGTTTAGCGGCAGGGGTGATTATCGGTAGCTCCTACGAGCAGTACTTC
CDR3aa: CASSLAAGVIIGSSYEQYF

v_gene: TRBV5-8
j_gene: TRBJ2-3
d_gene: TRBD2
abundance: many
CDR3nt: TGTGCCAGCAGCTACGGACTAGCGGGTAGCACAGATACGCAGTATTTT
CDR3aa: CASSYGLAGSTDTQYF

v_gene: TRBV28
j_gene: TRBJ2-3
d_gene: NA
abundance: few
CDR3nt: TGTGCCAGCACCTTGGGGGGCCTCCCTTTT
CDR3aa: CASTLGGLPF

v_gene: TRBV12-3/TRBV12-4
j_gene: TRBJ1-2
d_gene: TRBD1
abundance: many
CDR3nt: TGTGCCAGCAGTCTGGACAGGGGGGCCTATGGCTACACCTTC
CDR3aa: CASSLDRGAYGYTF

v_gene: TRBV5-1
j_gene: TRBJ1-2
d_gene: NA
abundance: many
CDR3nt: TGCGCCAGCAGCTCCGAGACAGGACAGTATGGCTACACCTTC
CDR3aa: CASSSETGQYGYTF

v_gene: TRBV12-3/TRBV12-4
j_gene: TRBJ1-4
d_gene: NA
abundance: many
CDR3nt: TGTGCCAGCAGTTTCTTTCTGGGGGCAACTAATGAAAAACTTTTTTTT
CDR3aa: CASSFFLGATNEKLFF

v_gene: TRBV15
j_gene: TRBJ2-2
d_gene: NA
abundance: many
CDR3nt: TGTGCCACCAGCAGAGACAAGCGGGCCACCGGGGAGCTGTTTTTT
CDR3aa: CATSRDKRATGELFF

v_gene: TRBV2
j_gene: TRBJ2-5
d_gene: NA
abundance: many
CDR3nt: TGTGCCAGCAGATCGGGGATCCCCCAAGAGACCCAGTACTTC
CDR3aa: CASRSGIPQETQYF

v_gene: TRBV28
j_gene: TRBJ2-3
d_gene: NA
abundance: NA
CDR3nt: TGTGCCAGCAGTTTAGGCTTGTCAGATACGCAGTATTTT
CDR3aa: CASSLGLSDTQYF

v_gene: TRBV3-1
j_gene: TRBJ1-1
d_gene: NA
abundance: many
CDR3nt: TGTGCCAGCAGCCAAAACACACTCGGGGACGGGAAGGACACTGAAGCTTTCTTT
CDR3aa: CASSQNTLGDGKDTEAFF

v_gene: TRBV18
j_gene: TRBJ2-5
d_gene: TRBD1
abundance: many
CDR3nt: TGTGCCAGCTCACCGCTGACAGGGGGCCTTCTAGGAGAGACCCAGTACTTC
CDR3aa: CASSPLTGGLLGETQYF

v_gene: TRBV12-3/TRBV12-4
j_gene: TRBJ1-1
d_gene: TRBD1
abundance: many
CDR3nt: TGTGCCAGCAGTTTATCGGGGGACAGGGGCCCAGCTTTCTTT
CDR3aa: CASSLSGDRGPAFF

v_gene: TRBV5-4
j_gene: TRBJ2-5
d_gene: NA
abundance: NA
CDR3nt: TGTGCCAGCAGCGCGTGGGGTTGCCAAGAGACCCAGTACTTC
CDR3aa: CASSAWGCQETQYF

v_gene: TRBV5-1
j_gene: TRBJ2-1
d_gene: NA
abundance: many
CDR3nt: TGCGCCAGCAGCTTGGTTCTGGGCGATGAGCAGTTCTTC
CDR3aa: CASSLVLGDEQFF

v_gene: TRBV29-1
j_gene: TRBJ2-7
d_gene: NA
abundance: NA
CDR3nt: TGCAGCGTTGCGTCAGTCGCCTACGAGCAGTACTTC
CDR3aa: CSVASVAYEQYF

v_gene: TRBV5-1
j_gene: TRBJ2-3
d_gene: NA
abundance: many
CDR3nt: TGCGCCAGCAGCTTGGACAGTAATACGCAGTATTTT
CDR3aa: CASSLDSNTQYF

v_gene: TRBV7-9
j_gene: TRBJ2-7
d_gene: TRBD2
abundance: NA
CDR3nt: TGTGCCAGCAGCATCGGGACTAGTTCCTCCTACGAGCAGTACTTC
CDR3aa: CASSIGTSSSYEQYF

v_gene: TRBV29-1
j_gene: TRBJ2-5
d_gene: TRBD1
abundance: NA
CDR3nt: TGCAGCGGAGGGACAGTTCAAGAGACCCAGTACTTC
CDR3aa: CSGGTVQETQYF

v_gene: TRBV28
j_gene: TRBJ2-7
d_gene: NA
abundance: few
CDR3nt: TGTGCCAGCAGCTTAAGGTTAGTCCCGGGACTCACGGAAGAATACGAGCAGTACTTC
CDR3aa: CASSLRLVPGLTEEYEQYF

v_gene: TRBV29-1
j_gene: TRBJ2-5
d_gene: TRBD2
abundance: many
CDR3nt: TGCAGCGTCGCTAGCGGTGACTACCAAGAGACCCAGTACTTC
CDR3aa: CSVASGDYQETQYF

v_gene: TRBV7-2
j_gene: TRBJ2-3
d_gene: NA
abundance: many
CDR3nt: TGTGCCAGCAGCTCTGGAAGTACGCGCACAGATACGCAGTATTTT
CDR3aa: CASSSGSTRTDTQYF

v_gene: TRBV19
j_gene: TRBJ2-3
d_gene: TRBD2
abundance: many
CDR3nt: TGTGCCAGTAGTATAAGTCAACGGGGGGACGGCGCAGATACGCAGTATTTT
CDR3aa: CASSISQRGDGADTQYF

v_gene: TRBV10-3
j_gene: TRBJ2-1
d_gene: TRBD2
abundance: many
CDR3nt: TGTGCCATCATGCGGGGGAGCTCCTACAATGAGCAGTTCTTC
CDR3aa: CAIMRGSSYNEQFF

v_gene: TRBV2
j_gene: TRBJ2-7
d_gene: NA
abundance: NA
CDR3nt: TGTGCCAGCAGTGAAGAGAGGGTCGGTGCGGCCGAGCAGTACTTC
CDR3aa: CASSEERVGAAEQYF

v_gene: TRBV11-2
j_gene: TRBJ2-2
d_gene: TRBD1
abundance: NA
CDR3nt: TGTGCCAGCAGCCCGAAAGTAGGGGACAGTTTCACCGGGGAGCTGTTTTTT
CDR3aa: CASSPKVGDSFTGELFF

v_gene: TRBV4-3
j_gene: TRBJ2-4
d_gene: NA
abundance: many
CDR3nt: TGCGCCAGCAGCCAGACGGACAGACGGCCAAACATTCAGTACTTC
CDR3aa: CASSQTDRRPNIQYF

v_gene: TRBV3-1
j_gene: TRBJ1-3
d_gene: NA
abundance: many
CDR3nt: TGTGCCAGCAGCCTTTTAGGTCCTGGAAACACCATATATTTT
CDR3aa: CASSLLGPGNTIYF

v_gene: TRBV7-6
j_gene: TRBJ1-6
d_gene: NA
abundance: few
CDR3nt: TGTGCCAGCAGCTTAGCGGGGACGGCTTCACCCCTCCACTTT
CDR3aa: CASSLAGTASPLHF

v_gene: TRBV25-1
j_gene: TRBJ1-4
d_gene: NA
abundance: many
CDR3nt: TGTGCCAGCAGTGCAGACTCGGGAAAACTGTTTTTT
CDR3aa: CASSADSGKLFF

v_gene: TRBV28
j_gene: TRBJ2-7
d_gene: NA
abundance: many
CDR3nt: TGTGCCAGCAGTTTATCCCGGAGCAGCGAGCAGTACTTC
CDR3aa: CASSLSRSSEQYF

v_gene: TRBV6-5
j_gene: TRBJ2-7
d_gene: NA
abundance: NA
CDR3nt: TGTGCCAGCAGTCATCAGGGGGGGAACGAGCAGTACTTC
CDR3aa: CASSHQGGNEQYF

v_gene: TRBV20-1
j_gene: TRBJ2-5
d_gene: NA
abundance: few
CDR3nt: TGCAGTGCTGCTGTGGAGGGTAAAGAGACCCATTACTTC
CDR3aa: CSAAVEGKETHYF

v_gene: TRBV7-2
j_gene: TRBJ1-4
d_gene: TRBD1
abundance: NA
CDR3nt: TGTGCCAGCAGCCGGCAGGGGGGGAAAGAAGAAAAACTGTTTTTT
CDR3aa: CASSRQGGKEEKLFF

v_gene: TRBV3-1
j_gene: TRBJ2-1
d_gene: NA
abundance: NA
CDR3nt: TGTGCCAGCAGCCCCTTTCGGGGACCCAACAATGAGCAGTTCTTC
CDR3aa: CASSPFRGPNNEQFF

v_gene: TRBV7-2
j_gene: TRBJ2-1
d_gene: TRBD1
abundance: many
CDR3nt: TGTGCCAGCAGCTTCGGACAGGCAGTCTATGAGCAGTTCTTC
CDR3aa: CASSFGQAVYEQFF

v_gene: TRBV10-2
j_gene: TRBJ1-5
d_gene: NA
abundance: NA
CDR3nt: TGCGCCAGCAGTGAGTCTACGGCCTTAGACAGGCTGGTCCATCAGCCCCAGCATTTT
CDR3aa: CASSESTALDRLVHQPQHF

v_gene: TRBV24-1
j_gene: TRBJ2-7
d_gene: TRBD1
abundance: many
CDR3nt: TGTGCCACCAGTGCCTCCGGGACAGGTATCTACGAGCAGTACTTC
CDR3aa: CATSASGTGIYEQYF

v_gene: TRBV4-3
j_gene: TRBJ2-1
d_gene: TRBD2
abundance: many
CDR3nt: TGCGCCAGCAGCCAAGCAACGGGGGGTTTGTACAATGAGCAGTTCTTC
CDR3aa: CASSQATGGLYNEQFF

v_gene: TRBV7-2
j_gene: TRBJ2-7
d_gene: TRBD1
abundance: many
CDR3nt: TGTGCCAGCAGAAAAACCGGGACAGGGTACTCCTACGAGCAGTACTTC
CDR3aa: CASRKTGTGYSYEQYF

v_gene: TRBV6-5
j_gene: TRBJ1-2
d_gene: NA
abundance: many
CDR3nt: TGTGCCAGCAGCTCCCGCGGGATGAACTATGGCTACACCTTC
CDR3aa: CASSSRGMNYGYTF

v_gene: TRBV6-5
j_gene: TRBJ1-5
d_gene: TRBD1
abundance: NA
CDR3nt: TGTGCCAGCAGTTTTCGCCAGTTTGACAGGGAGGGGGGTCAGCCCCAGCATTTT
CDR3aa: CASSFRQFDREGGQPQHF

v_gene: TRBV7-2
j_gene: TRBJ1-3
d_gene: NA
abundance: many
CDR3nt: TGTGCCAGCAGCTTAGTAGACCAGACTGGAAACACCATATATTTT
CDR3aa: CASSLVDQTGNTIYF